This TCR beta chain appears in the sequencing data of a study of blood T cell repertoires in COVID-19. In the study overall: Sample material is recorded as cDNA or gDNA derived from T cells, B-cell-depleted T cells, or PBMCs.

Notes on this clone: One end of the junction does not line up with germline, which may come from a read error.

Study processing details: Amplification of reference gene primers was used by the study to estimate nucleated cell counts. Data came from immunoSEQ multiplex PCR; TCRdb stores just in-frame clones and leaves some out. That table is the source of V, J and clone size, and D and trimming were worked out from the DNA. This sample yields a few hundred thousand clones, of which 87% are seen a single time; around 9.3% belongs to the top ten. This CDR3 has 11 residues. Germline values: CDR1 SNHLY, CDR2 FYNNEI. This rearrangement joins TRBV2 to TRBJ2-7, with TRBD1 matching 7 bases. The TCR comes from a woman between 18 and 30 years old who had recovered from COVID-19. The specimen was PBMCs or T cells enriched from blood (not recorded which). CDR3 sequence reads: CASRVGQSKIF. The CDR3 nucleotides are TGTGCCAGCAGAGTGGGACAGAGCAAAATCTTC.